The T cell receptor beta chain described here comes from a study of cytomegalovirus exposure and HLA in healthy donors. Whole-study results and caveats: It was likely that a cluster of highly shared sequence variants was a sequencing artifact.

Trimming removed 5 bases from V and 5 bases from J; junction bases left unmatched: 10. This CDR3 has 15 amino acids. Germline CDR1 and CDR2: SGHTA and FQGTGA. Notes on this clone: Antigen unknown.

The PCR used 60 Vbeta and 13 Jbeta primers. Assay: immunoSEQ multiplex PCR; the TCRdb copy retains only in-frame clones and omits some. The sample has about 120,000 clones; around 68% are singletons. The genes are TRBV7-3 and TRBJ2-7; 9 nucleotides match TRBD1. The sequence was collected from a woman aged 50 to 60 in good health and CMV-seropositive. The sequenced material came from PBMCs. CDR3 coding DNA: TGTGCCAGCAGCCACACAGGGGGCAAGGGAAACGAGCAGTACTTC. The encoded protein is CASSHTGGKGNEQYF.